The 27 T cell receptor beta chains presented below share a single source sample, sequenced in a study of CD8 T cells in ankylosing spondylitis. TCRdb itself ran the 5' RACE reads through MiXCR, one entry per CDR3 protein. The sample has 250,000 to 300,000 distinct CDR3 sequences, roughly 18% seen once; the top ten hold over 25%. Sequenced: blood, either unsorted or a sorted T cell fraction (not recorded which). Every receptor here comes from a male donor with ankylosing spondylitis or in good health (not recorded which).

This clonotype was picked up one time. This chain uses TRBV20-1 with TRBJ2-3; 7 nucleotides match TRBD2. Germline assignment: CDR1 DFQATT and CDR2 SNEGSKA (reference sequence). Trimming took 6 bases from V and 2 from J; bases not matched to a gene: 11. The CDR3 is 15 amino acids. CDR3 region: CSAPGPAGPTDTQYF. CDR3 nucleotide sequence: TGCAGTGCCCCTGGGCCAGCGGGGCCCACAGATACGCAGTATTTT.

The sample holds many counts of this clonotype. The chain couples TRBV11-1 to TRBJ2-7; no definite D call. The CDR3 covers 13 residues. In germline, CDR1 is SGHAT, CDR2 FQDESV (reference sequence). Between the trimmed V and J ends, which lost 4 bases and 2 bases, there was a span of 9 bases. The CDR3 loop reads CASSYDWTYEQYF. Here the CDR3 DNA reads TGTGCCAGCAGCTACGACTGGACCTACGAGCAGTACTTC.

This clonotype was counted a few times. The CDR3 DNA sequence: TGTGCCACCATTACAACAGGGCGCCTTCCTCAGCCCCAGCATTTT. Residues: CATITTGRLPQPQHF. V is TRBV24-1 and J is TRBJ1-5, with a weak D call TRBD1 (6 bases). V was cut by 8 bases and J by 6 bases, with 19 bases left in between. Germline lookup yields CDR1 KGHDR and CDR2 SFDVKD. The CDR3 has 15 residues.

At least ten counts were recorded for this clonotype. The J gene is TRBJ2-1, the V gene TRBV29-1; D is undetermined. The CDR3 has 12 amino acids. V lost 3 bases and J lost 1, with 4 bases in between. Germline V lookup: CDR1 SQVTM, CDR2 ANQGSEA. The CDR3 region has the DNA TGCAGCGTTGATGGGTCCTACAATGAGCAGTTCTTC. It codes for CSVDGSYNEQFF.

This clonotype appeared a few times. The chain combines TRBV29-1 with TRBJ2-7, with 9 bases that match TRBD1. The trim removed 3 bases at V and 6 bases at J, leaving 9 bases unmatched. The length of the CDR3 is 14 residues. CDR1 and CDR2 from the germline V gene are SQVTM and ANQGSEA. The CDR3 DNA reads as TGCAGCGTTGATACCGGACAGGGGTTGGGCGAGCAGTACTTC. It codes for CSVDTGQGLGEQYF.

In this sample, this clonotype turned up a few times. This sequence joins TRBV12-3 or TRBV12-4 and TRBJ2-7, with D hard to call. This CDR3 contains 12 residues. Trimming cost V 6 bases and J 5 bases, with 11 bases left between them. The CDR3 nucleotides read TGTGCCAGCAGCCTCTCAGACCACGAGCAGTACTTC. It yields the protein CASSLSDHEQYF.

This clonotype was seen more than once but under ten times. The chain joins TRBV29-1 to TRBJ2-2, with D maybe TRBD1 (6 bases). Trimming took 7 bases from V and 0 from J, leaving 9 bases between them. Germline V CDR1 and CDR2: SQVTM, ANQGSEA. CDR3 length: 13 amino acids. The CDR3 loop is CSAGASNTGELFF. CDR3 DNA: TGCAGCGCAGGGGCCTCGAACACCGGGGAGCTGTTTTTT.

This clonotype was counted between two and nine times. The chain joins TRBV5-1 to TRBJ2-7; no clear D. The CDR3 consists of 12 residues. Trimming removed 1 base from V and 5 bases from J, with 7 bases in between. The germline gives CDR1 SGHRS, CDR2 YFSETQ. The CDR3 reads CASSLLQNEQYF. In DNA, the CDR3 is TGCGCCAGCAGCTTGCTACAGAACGAGCAGTACTTC.

This chain connects TRBV29-1 to TRBJ2-7; 13 bases are shared with TRBD2. CDR1 and CDR2 (germline): SQVTM, ANQGSEA. Trimming at V came to 2 bases and at J to 2 bases, leaving 6 bases not matched to a gene. This CDR3 spans 16 amino acids. CDR3 nucleotide sequence: TGCAGCGTTGAATGGAGACTAGCGGGAGGAACCTACGAGCAGTACTTC. Its protein is CSVEWRLAGGTYEQYF.

This clonotype was counted many times. The chain combines TRBV6-1 with TRBJ2-4; D not resolved. CDR1 is MNHNS, CDR2 SASEGT, per germline. The CDR3 loop spans 14 amino acids. Trimming removed 5 bases at V and 0 bases at J, with 8 bases between. CDR3 loop: CASSPGLAKNIQYF. CDR3 sequence (DNA): TGTGCCAGCAGTCCCGGTTTAGCCAAAAACATTCAGTACTTC.

The V gene is TRBV6-2 or TRBV6-3, the J gene TRBJ2-1, with TRBD2 matching over 8 bases. CDR1 is MNHEY, CDR2 SVGEGT, per germline. This CDR3 has 16 amino acids. V lost 2 bases to trimming and J lost 3 bases; unmatched junction nucleotides: 6. The CDR3 reads CASSYSGTSGYNEQFF. The CDR3 DNA reads TGTGCCAGCAGTTACAGCGGGACTAGTGGCTACAATGAGCAGTTCTTC.

The V and J genes are TRBV29-1 and TRBJ2-7; D is ambiguous. This CDR3 is built from 13 residues. The ends were cut back, 4 bases at V and 4 bases at J, with 14 bases in the middle. CDR1 is SQVTM, CDR2 ANQGSEA, per germline. The CDR3 nucleotides read TGCAGCGTTGTAGACCTAAACTCGTACGAGCAGTACTTC. This encodes CSVVDLNSYEQYF.

V and J are TRBV7-8 and TRBJ1-4, with D tentatively TRBD1 (5 bases). Germline V gene lookup returns CDR1 SGHVS and CDR2 FQNEAQ. Between the trimmed V and J ends, which lost 5 bases and 3 bases, there was a span of 10 bases. The CDR3 extends over 14 amino acids. CDR3 in amino acids: CASSQTAPNEKLFF. CDR3 DNA sequence: TGTGCCAGCAGCCAGACAGCCCCTAATGAAAAACTGTTTTTT.

The table lists this clonotype with a few counts. The chain uses TRBV12-3 or TRBV12-4 and TRBJ2-3, with a weak D call TRBD1 (6 bases). The length of the CDR3 is 14 residues. Trimming left V 7 bases short and J 2 bases short, with 13 bases between. This CDR3 reads CASTWDNFTDTQYF. The DNA for the CDR3 is TGTGCCAGCACCTGGGACAACTTCACAGATACGCAGTATTTT.

The chain has TRBV5-6 and TRBJ2-1, with D perhaps matching TRBD2 (6 bases). This CDR3 is built from 16 residues. V was clipped by 0 bases and J by 5 bases, with 15 bases between them. Germline V gene lookup returns CDR1 SGHDT and CDR2 YYEEEE. Here the CDR3 reads CASSLVFGGPNNEQFF. As DNA, the CDR3 is TGTGCCAGCAGCTTGGTCTTTGGAGGGCCCAACAATGAGCAGTTCTTC.

This clonotype was recorded many times. The rearrangement links TRBV6-4 to TRBJ1-6; 7 bases fit TRBD1. CDR3 length equals 14 residues. V lost 6 bases, J lost 7 bases, and 6 bases stayed unmatched. Per germline, CDR1 MRHNA and CDR2 SNTAGT. The CDR3 loop is CASSRDSGNSPLHF. CDR3 sequence (DNA): TGTGCCAGCAGCCGGGACAGTGGCAATTCACCCCTCCACTTT.

At least ten counts were recorded for this clonotype. The chain couples TRBV15 to TRBJ2-1; possibly TRBD2 for D (5 bases). The germline V and J ends were trimmed by 5 bases and 1 base, with 18 bases remaining between them. Germline-derived CDR1 and CDR2 are LNHNV and YYDKDF (reference sequence). This CDR3 has 17 amino acids. The CDR3 bases are TGTGCCACCAGCCCCCACCACAGCGCGGGTTCCTACAATGAGCAGTTCTTC. Translated, it gives CATSPHHSAGSYNEQFF.

This clonotype was detected a few times. The chain uses TRBV12-3 or TRBV12-4 and TRBJ2-4; 7 bases align to TRBD2. The trim removed 1 base at V and 0 bases at J, leaving 3 bases unmatched. This CDR3 has 16 amino acids. CDR3 protein: CASSLGAGLAKNIQYF. CDR3 coding DNA: TGTGCCAGCAGTTTAGGAGCGGGGCTAGCCAAAAACATTCAGTACTTC.

This chain connects TRBV3-1 to TRBJ2-6; 11 bases are a match to TRBD1. With V trimmed by 2 bases and J by 3 bases, 6 bases remained unmatched. Germline CDR1 reads LGHDT; CDR2 reads YNNKEL (reference sequence). CDR3 length: 18 residues. The CDR3 loop reads CASSQPGQGDDGANVLTF. CDR3 coding DNA: TGTGCCAGCAGCCAACCGGGACAGGGGGATGATGGGGCCAACGTCCTGACTTTC.

V gene TRBV29-1 combines with J gene TRBJ1-1; tentative D call: TRBD1 (6 bases). V lost 3 bases to trimming and J lost 1 base, with 9 bases between them. The CDR3 spans 13 residues. The germline V gene encodes CDR1 SQVTM and CDR2 ANQGSEA. The CDR3: CSVDWDTNTEAFF. CDR3 bases: TGCAGCGTTGACTGGGACACGAACACTGAAGCTTTCTTT.

The gene calls are TRBV3-1 and TRBJ2-1, with 10 bases lining up with TRBD2. With V trimmed by 2 bases and J by 6 bases, 7 bases remained unmatched. The germline gives CDR1 LGHDT, CDR2 YNNKEL (reference sequence). This CDR3 contains 16 residues. The CDR3 DNA sequence: TGTGCCAGCAGCCAATATGAGACTAGCGGGCTCAATGAGCAGTTCTTC. Its translation: CASSQYETSGLNEQFF.

CDR3 protein: CASSGGDKETQYF. CDR3 coding DNA: TGTGCCAGCAGCGGGGGGGACAAGGAGACCCAGTACTTC. V is TRBV5-5 and J is TRBJ2-5; tentatively, D is TRBD2 (7 bases). CDR3 length: 13 residues. V gave up 4 bases and J gave up 5 bases, with 12 bases separating them. Germline assignment: CDR1 SGHKS and CDR2 YYEKEE (reference sequence).

The gene calls are TRBV29-1 and TRBJ2-3; possibly TRBD2 for D (5 bases). The CDR3 totals 12 residues. Deletions cut 6 bases from V and 4 bases from J, with 11 bases between. Germline V gene lookup returns CDR1 SQVTM and CDR2 ANQGSEA. The CDR3 nucleotides read TGCAGCGTCCCAACCGGGGCAGATACGCAGTATTTT. Amino acid sequence: CSVPTGADTQYF.

This clonotype has only a few counts. The chain links TRBV7-8 to TRBJ2-1, with 9 bases fitting TRBD2. The CDR3 length is 16 residues. Germline-derived CDR1 and CDR2 are SGHVS and FQNEAQ. Trimming cost V 4 bases and J 6 bases; bases outside gene matches: 10. CDR3 nucleotides: TGTGCCAGCAGCTCCCGTAGCGGGAGTCCCTCCAATGAGCAGTTCTTC. It is translated as CASSSRSGSPSNEQFF.

The chain joins TRBV7-8 to TRBJ2-2, with 8 bases identical to TRBD1. This CDR3 contains 16 residues. V lost 5 bases, J lost 3 bases, and 8 bases stayed unmatched. CDR1 is SGHVS, CDR2 FQNEAQ, per germline. This CDR3 is CASSPGQVGYTGELFF. The CDR3 region has the DNA TGTGCCAGCAGCCCGGGACAGGTGGGGTACACCGGGGAGCTGTTTTTT.

The CDR3 loop reads CASSQDLGQGMGELFF. CDR3 bases: TGCGCCAGCAGCCAAGATCTTGGACAGGGAATGGGGGAGCTGTTTTTT. This chain connects TRBV4-3 to TRBJ2-2, with 8 bases aligning to TRBD1. The ends lost 0 bases at V and 8 bases at J; junction bases unmatched: 8. The CDR3 length is 16 residues. Per germline, CDR1 LGHNA and CDR2 YSLEER.

V and J are TRBV7-2 and TRBJ1-1; D call uncertain. Germline CDR1 is SGHTA and CDR2 is FQGNSA. The CDR3 consists of 15 residues. The V and J ends lost 1 base and 2 bases respectively, with 11 bases between them. The DNA for the CDR3 is TGTGCCAGCAGCTTAGAACGGGGTTTAAACACTGAAGCTTTCTTT. Translation gives CASSLERGLNTEAFF.